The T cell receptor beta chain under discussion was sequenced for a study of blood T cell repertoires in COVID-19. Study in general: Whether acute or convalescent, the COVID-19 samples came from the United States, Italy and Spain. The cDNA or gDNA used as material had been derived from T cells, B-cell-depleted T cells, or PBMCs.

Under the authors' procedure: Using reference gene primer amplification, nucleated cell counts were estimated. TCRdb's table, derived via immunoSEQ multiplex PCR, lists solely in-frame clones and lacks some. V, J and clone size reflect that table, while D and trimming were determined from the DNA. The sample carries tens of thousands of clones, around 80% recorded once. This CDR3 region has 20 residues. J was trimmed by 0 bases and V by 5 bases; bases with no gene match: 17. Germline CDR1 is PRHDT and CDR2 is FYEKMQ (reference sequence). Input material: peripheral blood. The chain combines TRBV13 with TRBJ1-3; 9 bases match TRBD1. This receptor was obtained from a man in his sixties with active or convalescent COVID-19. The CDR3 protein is CASSPPGRDRAYLSGNTIYF. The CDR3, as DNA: TGTGCCAGCAGCCCCCCCGGCCGGGACAGGGCGTACCTCTCTGGAAACACCATATATTTT.